This note documents a single T cell receptor beta chain sequence. This entry comes from a study of blood T cell repertoires in COVID-19. Study-wide context: The analysed material was cDNA or gDNA that came from T cells, B-cell-depleted T cells, or PBMCs.

CDR3 length: 12 residues. Per the germline V gene, CDR1 is GTSNPN and CDR2 is SVGIG (reference sequence). Losses at the gene ends were 4 bases for V and 7 bases for J; bases not matched to a gene: 3. As processed by the authors: Scientists estimated how many nucleated cells there were by amplifying reference gene primers. Here immunoSEQ multiplex PCR was the method, and the copy in TCRdb shows in-frame clones only, minus some. V, J and clone size were drawn from that table, and D and trimming were deduced from the DNA. The sample holds over 85,000 clones, about 88% seen once. The genes are TRBV30 and TRBJ2-4; TRBD2 matches 8 bases. The TCR comes from a man in his forties or fifties with acute or convalescent COVID-19. Sequenced input: peripheral blood. CDR3 residues: CAWKGTRNIQYF. The DNA of the CDR3 is TGTGCCTGGAAAGGGACTAGGAACATTCAGTACTTC.